This T cell receptor beta chain was captured by sequencing in a study of control samples from healthy donors and cancer patients. The protocol was immunoSEQ multiplex PCR, while the TCRdb copy is restricted to in-frame clones and leaves out a portion. The table records over 120,000 clones, just under 95% of them present only once. J gave up 2 bases and V 3 bases, and 5 bases lay outside the gene matches. CDR3 length: 15 amino acids. Germline lookup yields CDR1 MNHEY and CDR2 SMNVEV (reference sequence). The source material was PBMCs. V is TRBV27 and J is TRBJ2-5; TRBD1 agrees at 8 bases. The TCR was taken from a man in his 60s with colorectal cancer. The CDR3 nucleotides read TGTGCCAGCAGTTTTTATGGACAGGGACAAGAGACCCAGTACTTC. The encoded protein is CASSFYGQGQETQYF.